This T cell receptor (beta chain) was recovered during a study of blood T cell repertoires in COVID-19. The CDR3 spans 15 residues. Germline CDR1 SGHNT, CDR2 YYREEE (reference sequence). V dropped 4 bases and J dropped 0 bases, with 14 bases sitting between them. The assay was immunoSEQ multiplex PCR, and TCRdb's table has in-frame clones only and misses some. The table lists more than 200,000 clones, about 89% of them singletons. The specimen was PBMCs or T cells enriched from blood (not recorded which). The TCR originated in a woman in her 30s who had recovered from COVID-19. The chain has TRBV5-4 and TRBJ2-7; tentatively, D is TRBD2 (5 bases). The CDR3 sequence is CASSLGGLSSYEQYF. The CDR3 DNA reads as TGTGCCAGCAGCCTAGGCGGACTGTCCTCCTACGAGCAGTACTTC.